A single sample is the source of the 27 T cell receptor beta chains below, sequenced in a study of molecular identifiers for immune sequencing clone quantification. TCRdb re-derived calls from the PCR reads in MiXCR, one entry per CDR3 protein. This sample has about half a million distinct CDR3 sequences, with about a fifth found just once. The sample taken for sequencing was naive CD8+ T cells from blood, with Jurkat cell RNA spiked in. Subset denoted: FACS-sorted CD8+CD4-CCR7+CD45RA+ naive T cells. The receptors here all came from a human donor in good health. Some libraries in this study had Jurkat cell RNA spiked in.

This clonotype was counted between two and nine times. The chain has TRBV12-3 or TRBV12-4 and TRBJ2-3; the match to TRBD2 covers 7 bases. Trimming at V came to 7 bases and at J to 2 bases, leaving 9 bases not matched to a gene. This CDR3 has 15 amino acids. The DNA for the CDR3 is TGTGCCAGCACCCCGGGGAGCGGGACCACAGATACGCAGTATTTT. This gives the protein CASTPGSGTTDTQYF.

Points on this clonotype: Germline and junction disagree at one end, which may indicate a read error. The chain joins TRBV20-1 to TRBJ2-7; 12 nucleotides align to TRBD1. The CDR3 is made up of 15 amino acids. In germline, CDR1 is DFQATT, CDR2 SNEGSKA (reference sequence). The CDR3 sequence: CGASPGTGGPYEQYF. The CDR3, as DNA: TGCGGTGCTAGCCCCGGGACAGGGGGCCCCTACGAGCAGTACTTC.

This clonotype was observed many times. This rearrangement joins TRBV7-9 to TRBJ2-7; 8 nucleotides line up with TRBD1. This CDR3 has 16 amino acids. The junction had 9 bases not matched to a gene; V was cut back by 5 bases and J by 0 bases. Germline V lookup: CDR1 SEHNR, CDR2 FQNEAQ (reference sequence). The CDR3 bases are TGTGCCAGCAGCCGACAGTCCGGACAGGGCTCCTACGAGCAGTACTTC. Amino acid sequence: CASSRQSGQGSYEQYF.

A few counts support this clonotype. This sequence joins TRBV6-2 or TRBV6-3 and TRBJ2-3; 7 bases fit TRBD1. The junction had 7 bases not matched to a gene; V was cut back by 2 bases and J by 2 bases. Germline CDR1 and CDR2: MNHEY and SVGEGT. The CDR3 runs 16 residues. This CDR3 is CASSYTGTANTDTQYF. In DNA, the CDR3 is TGTGCCAGCAGTTACACTGGGACAGCCAACACAGATACGCAGTATTTT.

This clonotype was counted at least ten times. The genes are TRBV20-1 and TRBJ1-1, with 10 bases matching TRBD1. J lost 2 bases, V lost 5 bases, and 5 bases had no gene match. Germline values: CDR1 DFQATT, CDR2 SNEGSKA (reference sequence). The length of the CDR3 is 14 residues. The CDR3 DNA sequence: TGCAGTGCTGGGGGGACAGGGGACAACACTGAAGCTTTCTTT. This codes for CSAGGTGDNTEAFF.

As regards this clonotype: Just one base apart from a much larger clone, this may be a read error. The CDR3 does not end in the conserved phenylalanine or tryptophan, so this is likely a read error. This chain links TRBV12-3 or TRBV12-4 with TRBJ1-3, with D uncertain. This CDR3 has 13 amino acids. The V end was cut by 5 bases, the J end by 4 bases, with 9 bases between. As DNA, the CDR3 is TGTGCCAGCAGTCTAACCTTCGGAAACACCATATATTCT. It codes for CASSLTFGNTIYS.

The chain joins TRBV12-3 or TRBV12-4 to TRBJ2-3, with D tentatively TRBD2 (5 bases). Trimming stripped 5 bases from V and 0 bases from J, with 12 bases between. The CDR3 has 15 residues. The CDR3 DNA follows: TGTGCCAGCAGTAGCAGGCTAGCTAGCACAGATACGCAGTATTTT. Its translation: CASSSRLASTDTQYF.

At least ten counts were recorded for this clonotype. The rearrangement uses TRBV5-1 and TRBJ2-3; TRBD1 or TRBD2 may be the D gene (5 bases each). The CDR3 sequence is 14 residues long. The germline CDR1 and CDR2 sequences are SGHRS and YFSETQ. V was clipped by 4 bases and J by 6 bases, with 15 bases between them. The CDR3: CASSQWGPRDTQYF. As DNA, the CDR3 is TGCGCCAGCAGCCAATGGGGACCGCGTGATACGCAGTATTTT.

The chain links TRBV13 to TRBJ1-2; D gene unclear. This CDR3 contains 17 residues. Trimming removed 0 bases from V and 2 bases from J, with 16 bases in between. Germline V gene lookup returns CDR1 PRHDT and CDR2 FYEKMQ (reference sequence). Here the CDR3 DNA reads TGTGCCAGCAGCTTAGGTATCCCCGACGTGATGAACTATGGCTACACCTTC. This gives the protein CASSLGIPDVMNYGYTF.

The table lists this clonotype with a few counts. The chain combines TRBV9 with TRBJ2-1; 10 bases are a match to TRBD2. Germline loops: CDR1 SGDLS, CDR2 YYNGEE. The CDR3 spans 16 residues. V lost 0 bases, J lost 7 bases, and 7 bases stayed unmatched. The CDR3 nucleotides are TGTGCCAGCAGCGTAGGGGCTAGCGGGAGTGGGAATGAGCAGTTCTTC. Translation: CASSVGASGSGNEQFF.

On this clonotype: This may be a read error, as it is one base from a much larger clone. The chain employs TRBV7-9 and TRBJ2-2, with 9 positions matching TRBD1. CDR3 size: 16 residues. Germline CDR1 and CDR2: SEHNR and FQNEAQ (reference sequence). V shed 8 bases, J shed 5 bases, and the junction held 12 bases outside the gene matches. The DNA of the CDR3 is TGTGCCAGCGGCCCACCGGGGACAGGGACGACCGGGGAGCTGTTTTTT. This translates into CASGPPGTGTTGELFF.

This clonotype showed up just a few times. The chain combines TRBV11-2 with TRBJ2-3; no definite D call. The CDR3 is 14 amino acids. The V end lost 3 bases, the J end lost 3 bases, and 10 bases lay between the germline ends. From germline, CDR1 is SGHAT and CDR2 FQNNGV. The CDR3 loop reads CASSFFPETDTQYF. The CDR3 region has the DNA TGTGCCAGCAGCTTCTTTCCGGAGACAGATACGCAGTATTTT.

With respect to this clonotype: Given a much more abundant clone one base away, this may be a read error. CDR3 nucleotides: TGTGCCAGCAGTTTAGATTCAGGGGCCAATCAGCTCCAGCATTTT. Protein product: CASSLDSGANQLQHF. V gene TRBV6-5 combines with J gene TRBJ1-5, with D tentatively TRBD1 (6 bases). This CDR3 has 15 amino acids. Germline V gene lookup returns CDR1 MNHEY and CDR2 SVGAGI.

This clonotype was seen at least ten times. V and J are TRBV7-2 and TRBJ2-7; 10 bases match TRBD1. CDR3 length: 21 residues. V shed 3 bases, J shed 3 bases, and the junction held 23 bases outside the gene matches. Germline V gene lookup returns CDR1 SGHTA and CDR2 FQGNSA. Here the CDR3 reads CASSFPNAGTGELRENYEQYF. The CDR3 nucleotides are TGTGCCAGCAGCTTCCCAAACGCCGGGACAGGGGAGTTGAGAGAAAACTACGAGCAGTACTTC. Drawing the rest from reference TRBV7-2 and TRBJ2-7, the complete variable domain is GAGVSQSPSNKVTEKGKDVELRCDPISGHTALYWYRQSLGQGLEFLIYFQGNSAPDKSGLPSDRFSAERTGGSVSTLTIQRTQQEDSAVYLCASSFPNAGTGELRENYEQYFGPGTRLTVT.

This clonotype was seen more than once but under ten times. V is TRBV28 and J is TRBJ2-7; tentatively, D is TRBD2 (5 bases). This CDR3 region has 16 residues. Germline loops: CDR1 MDHEN, CDR2 SYDVKM. The V and J ends lost 4 bases and 7 bases respectively, with 23 bases between them. The DNA of the CDR3 is TGTGCCAGCAGTTCCCCTATCACCCTTTTCTCGGGGGAGCAGTACTTC. Translating gives CASSSPITLFSGEQYF.

This clonotype was detected ten times or more. The chain has TRBV29-1 and TRBJ2-2; 15 bases fit TRBD2. The CDR3 contains 15 residues. The ends lost 6 bases at V and 6 bases at J; junction bases unmatched: 5. The germline V gene encodes CDR1 SQVTM and CDR2 ANQGSEA. This CDR3 reads CSVLGLAGGPGELFF. Written as DNA, the CDR3 is TGCAGCGTCCTTGGACTAGCGGGAGGGCCCGGGGAGCTGTTTTTT.

This clonotype was detected ten times or more. The chain couples TRBV6-5 to TRBJ2-5; unclear D gene. The germline V gene encodes CDR1 MNHEY and CDR2 SVGAGI. This CDR3 contains 12 residues. V was trimmed by 6 bases and J by 0 bases, leaving 5 bases between them. CDR3 sequence: CASSPDQETQYF. DNA of the CDR3: TGTGCCAGCAGCCCGGACCAAGAGACCCAGTACTTC.

In this sample, this clonotype turned up a few times. This chain connects TRBV9 to TRBJ2-7, with D perhaps matching TRBD2 (5 bases). The CDR3 runs 13 residues. Germline V gives CDR1 SGDLS, CDR2 YYNGEE. V lost 7 bases and J 0 bases, leaving 11 bases between the germline ends. DNA of the CDR3: TGTGCCAGCGGTCGCGGGCCCTCCTACGAGCAGTACTTC. This gives the protein CASGRGPSYEQYF. Variable domain in full (rest from reference TRBV9 and TRBJ2-7): DSGVTQTPKHLITATGQRVTLRCSPRSGDLSVYWYQQSLDQGLQFLIQYYNGEERAKGNILERFSAQQFPDLHSELNLSSLELGDSALYFCASGRGPSYEQYFGPGTRLTVT.

This clonotype was recorded a few times. J is TRBJ1-6 and V is TRBV6-5; D is uncertain. This CDR3 spans 15 amino acids. V lost 6 bases to trimming and J lost 4 bases, with 13 bases between them. Germline V gene data show CDR1 as MNHEY and CDR2 as SVGAGI. The CDR3 loop reads CASSPSGGYNSPLHF. DNA for the CDR3: TGTGCCAGCAGCCCCAGCGGCGGTTATAATTCACCCCTCCACTTT.

This clonotype has at least ten counts. CDR3: CASSQPRDRDPFNEQFF. CDR3 nucleotide sequence: TGCGCCAGCAGTCAACCTAGGGACAGGGACCCCTTCAATGAGCAGTTCTTC. The chain combines TRBV23-1 with TRBJ2-1; 9 nucleotides line up with TRBD1. TRBV23-1 is annotated as an ORF whose role is uncertain. V gave up 2 bases and J gave up 6 bases; unmatched junction bases: 11. The CDR3 sequence is 17 residues long.

This chain joins TRBV9 and TRBJ1-1, with D unresolved. V lost 3 bases, J lost 0 bases, and 12 bases lay in between. The CDR3 contains 15 residues. Germline CDR1 is SGDLS and CDR2 is YYNGEE. The chain's CDR3 is CASSETGNLNTEAFF. In DNA form, the CDR3 reads TGTGCCAGCAGCGAGACGGGAAACTTGAACACTGAAGCTTTCTTT.

This chain connects TRBV15 to TRBJ1-1; the match to TRBD1 covers 10 bases. Losses at the gene ends were 8 bases for V and 2 bases for J; bases not matched to a gene: 2. The CDR3 covers 13 residues. CDR1 is LNHNV, CDR2 YYDKDF, per germline (reference sequence). The CDR3 is CATRDRGNTEAFF. As DNA, the CDR3 is TGTGCCACCCGGGACAGGGGTAACACTGAAGCTTTCTTT.

This sequence joins TRBV25-1 and TRBJ2-1; D ambiguous. The CDR3 runs 12 residues. Trimming removed 5 bases from V and 5 bases from J, with 7 bases in between. CDR1 and CDR2 (germline): MGHDK, SYGVNS. The CDR3 sequence is CASSRTHNEQFF. In DNA, the CDR3 is TGTGCCAGCAGTAGGACGCACAATGAGCAGTTCTTC. The full variable domain, in which reference TRBV25-1 and TRBJ2-1 provide the parts outside the CDR3, is EADIYQTPRYLVIGTGKKITLECSQTMGHDKMYWYQQDPGMELHLIHYSYGVNSTEKGDLSSESTVSRIRTEHFPLTLESARPSHTSQYLCASSRTHNEQFFGPGTRLTVL.

The sample holds many counts of this clonotype. The rearrangement uses TRBV5-1 and TRBJ1-1; no clear D gene. The germline V gene has CDR1 SGHRS and CDR2 YFSETQ. CDR3 length: 14 residues. The V end lost 0 bases, the J end lost 4 bases, and 10 bases lay between the germline ends. CDR3 DNA: TGCGCCAGCAGCTTGGGGCCGTCGACCACTGAAGCTTTCTTT. This gives the protein CASSLGPSTTEAFF.

At least ten counts were recorded for this clonotype. The rearrangement uses TRBV4-3 and TRBJ1-6; D possibly corresponds to TRBD1 (6 bases). This CDR3 is 15 amino acids long. V gave up 4 bases and J gave up 5 bases, with 12 bases separating them. The germline V gene encodes CDR1 LGHNA and CDR2 YSLEER. CDR3 DNA sequence: TGCGCCAGCAGCCCCATGGACAGTGATAATTCACCCCTCCACTTT. This codes for CASSPMDSDNSPLHF.

The chain joins TRBV24-1 to TRBJ2-6; D tentatively reads TRBD1 or TRBD2 (5 bases each). The CDR3 length is 14 residues. The V end was cut by 12 bases, the J end by 0 bases, with 11 bases between. Per the germline V gene, CDR1 is KGHDR and CDR2 is SFDVKD. This CDR3 is CASGPRSGANVLTF. CDR3 DNA sequence: TGTGCCTCGGGACCTCGCTCTGGGGCCAACGTCCTGACTTTC.

At least ten counts were recorded for this clonotype. This chain links TRBV2 with TRBJ1-1; TRBD1 matches 9 bases. The J segment lost 6 bases and the V segment lost 6 bases, leaving 5 bases of the junction unmatched. The CDR3 consists of 13 residues. Germline CDR1 is SNHLY and CDR2 is FYNNEI. CDR3 amino acids: CASRGQGSPEAFF. CDR3 nucleotide sequence: TGTGCCAGCAGGGGACAGGGCTCCCCTGAAGCTTTCTTT. Looking up the rest from reference TRBV2 and TRBJ1-1 gives the full variable domain: EPEVTQTPSHQVTQMGQEVILRCVPISNHLYFYWYRQILGQKVEFLVSFYNNEISEKSEIFDDQFSVERPDGSNFTLKIRSTKLEDSAMYFCASRGQGSPEAFFGQGTRLTVV.